Shown below are 23 T cell receptor beta chains from a single sample sequenced in a study of glioma-infiltrating T cells after dendritic cell vaccination. The time point denotes: after dendritic cell vaccination, including at tumor progression/relapse. Libraries were prepared by immunoSEQ multiplex PCR; TCRdb keeps only in-frame clonotypes and omits some of them. The sample contains over 55,000 clones, approximately 83% of which appear only once. The sample here was blood, taken after dendritic cell vaccination. These receptors were obtained from a human donor with glioblastoma.

The rearrangement links TRBV6-1 to TRBJ2-2, with 7 bases aligning to TRBD1. This CDR3 has 14 residues. V lost 7 bases and J lost 4; bases outside the gene matches: 6. Looked up from germline, CDR1 is MNHNS and CDR2 is SASEGT. The CDR3 nucleotides read TGTGCCAGCACATGGGGACAGTTCACCGGGGAGCTGTTTTTT. Translation gives CASTWGQFTGELFF.

V usage is TRBV2 and J usage is TRBJ2-3; 8 nucleotides match TRBD1. The CDR3 covers 15 residues. Germline values: CDR1 SNHLY, CDR2 FYNNEI. With 3 bases clipped from V and 0 bases from J, the junction kept 2 bases outside the gene matches. CDR3 DNA: TGTGCCAGCAGTGAGGACAGGGTCAGCACAGATACGCAGTATTTT. Translating gives CASSEDRVSTDTQYF. The entire variable domain, with the rest obtained from reference TRBV2 and TRBJ2-3, is as follows: EPEVTQTPSHQVTQMGQEVILRCVPISNHLYFYWYRQILGQKVEFLVSFYNNEISEKSEIFDDQFSVERPDGSNFTLKIRSTKLEDSAMYFCASSEDRVSTDTQYFGPGTRLTVL.

Concerning this clone: Sequence at one end of the junction differs from germline and may be a read error. The same CDR3 can be traced to other DNA sequences in this sample. The chain is built from TRBV25-1 and TRBJ2-3; 7 bases fit TRBD1. The CDR3 is 16 amino acids. Germline V CDR1 and CDR2: MGHDK, SYGVNS. CDR3 sequence: CASSEFDRVPTDTQYF. The DNA for the CDR3 is TGTGCCAGTAGTGAGTTCGACAGGGTCCCCACAGATACGCAGTATTTT.

The chain is built from TRBV19 and TRBJ2-3; 10 positions match TRBD2. CDR1 is LNHDA and CDR2 is SQIVND in the germline V gene (reference sequence). The length of the CDR3 is 15 residues. Trimming cost V 3 bases and J 4 bases; bases outside gene matches: 4. For the CDR3, the DNA is TGTGCCAGTAGTATGGTAGCGGGGGGTGCAGATACGCAGTATTTT. It codes for CASSMVAGGADTQYF. The whole variable domain, remainder taken from reference TRBV19 and TRBJ2-3, is DGGITQSPKYLFRKEGQNVTLSCEQNLNHDAMYWYRQDPGQGLRLIYYSQIVNDFQKGDIAEGYSVSREKKESFPLTVTSAQKNPTAFYLCASSMVAGGADTQYFGPGTRLTVL.

This clone was picked up a small number of times. This sequence joins TRBV7-9 and TRBJ1-4, with TRBD1 matching over 9 bases. This CDR3 region has 15 residues. CDR1 and CDR2 (germline): SEHNR, FQNEAQ (reference sequence). V dropped 5 bases and J dropped 5; count of bases not matched to a gene: 6. The CDR3 sequence: CASSPIGQGNEKLFF. Written as DNA, the CDR3 is TGTGCCAGCAGCCCCATTGGACAGGGGAATGAAAAACTGTTTTTT.

The chain employs TRBV2 and TRBJ1-4; 8 bases are a match to TRBD1. Germline lookup yields CDR1 SNHLY and CDR2 FYNNEI. This CDR3 has 17 amino acids. The junction had 17 bases not matched to a gene; V was cut back by 6 bases and J by 8 bases. The CDR3, as DNA: TGTGCCAGCAGACCGGGCTCCTATTCCGACAGGGGAGAAAAACTGTTTTTT. It yields the protein CASRPGSYSDRGEKLFF.

This clone occurred a few times. The chain couples TRBV5-1 to TRBJ1-3; possibly TRBD1 for D (5 bases). CDR1 and CDR2 (germline): SGHRS, YFSETQ. Between the trimmed V and J ends, which lost 4 bases and 0 bases, there was a span of 14 bases. There are 16 residues in the CDR3. This chain's CDR3 is CASSPTGLNSGNTIYF. The CDR3 DNA reads as TGCGCCAGCAGCCCTACGGGACTGAACTCTGGAAACACCATATATTTT. Looking up the rest from reference TRBV5-1 and TRBJ1-3 gives the full variable domain: KAGVTQTPRYLIKTRGQQVTLSCSPISGHRSVSWYQQTPGQGLQFLFEYFSETQRNKGNFPGRFSGRQFSNSRSEMNVSTLELGDSALYLCASSPTGLNSGNTIYFGEGSWLTVV.

This rearrangement joins TRBV7-8 to TRBJ2-3; the D is unclear. Germline V gene sequence: CDR1 SGHVS, CDR2 FQNEAQ. V lost 5 bases to trimming and J lost 2 bases, with 17 bases between them. CDR3 length: 16 residues. CDR3 protein: CASSPRTYYSTDTQYF. CDR3 DNA: TGTGCCAGCAGCCCCCGCACTTACTATTCCACAGATACGCAGTATTTT. Supplemented by reference TRBV7-8 and TRBJ2-3, the full variable domain reads GAGVSQSPRYKVAKRGQDVALRCDPISGHVSLFWYQQALGQGPEFLTYFQNEAQLDKSGLPSDRFFAERPEGSVSTLKIQRTQQEDSAVYLCASSPRTYYSTDTQYFGPGTRLTVL.

The rearrangement links TRBV7-9 to TRBJ2-7; 8 nucleotides line up with TRBD1. J lost 2 bases, V lost 4 bases, and 4 bases had no gene match. From germline, CDR1 is SEHNR and CDR2 FQNEAQ (reference sequence). The CDR3 is 14 amino acids. CDR3 DNA: TGTGCCAGCAGCTCCGGGACAGGCCCCTACGAGCAGTACTTC. Its protein product is CASSSGTGPYEQYF.

The gene calls are TRBV13 and TRBJ2-7; 7 bases are a match to TRBD2. CDR3 size: 16 residues. CDR1 PRHDT and CDR2 FYEKMQ come from the germline V gene (reference sequence). Germline trimming cut 5 bases from V and 3 bases from J; bases unmatched to any gene: 13. As DNA, the CDR3 is TGTGCCAGCAGCGGGCGGGAGCCAGGCTCCCACTACGAGCAGTACTTC. Amino acids: CASSGREPGSHYEQYF. Looking up the rest from reference TRBV13 and TRBJ2-7 gives the full variable domain: AAGVIQSPRHLIKEKRETATLKCYPIPRHDTVYWYQQGPGQDPQFLISFYEKMQSDKGSIPDRFSAQQFSDYHSELNMSSLELGDSALYFCASSGREPGSHYEQYFGPGTRLTVT.

This clone was seen only once. The chain couples TRBV5-8 to TRBJ2-7; 8 positions agree with TRBD1. The CDR3 has 16 amino acids. Losses at the gene ends were 2 bases for V and 4 bases for J; bases not matched to a gene: 11. Germline V CDR1 and CDR2: SGHTS, YDEGEE. As DNA, the CDR3 is TGTGCCAGCAGCTTCGTACAGGGGGGACCAACATACGAGCAGTACTTC. Its protein is CASSFVQGGPTYEQYF.

The chain employs TRBV2 and TRBJ1-2, with D unclear. V shed 7 bases and J shed 4 bases, with 13 bases lying between them. The CDR3 has 13 amino acids. In germline, CDR1 is SNHLY, CDR2 FYNNEI. CDR3 amino acids: CASTTGLRYGYTF. CDR3 sequence (DNA): TGTGCCAGCACCACCGGACTCCGCTATGGCTACACCTTC.

The gene calls are TRBV19 and TRBJ1-1; TRBD1 aligns across 7 bases. V shed 6 bases, J shed 1 base, and the junction held 5 bases outside the gene matches. The CDR3 totals 14 residues. Per the germline V gene, CDR1 is LNHDA and CDR2 is SQIVND (reference sequence). CDR3 sequence: CASSLGTANTEAFF. The DNA of the CDR3 is TGTGCCAGTAGCCTTGGGACAGCGAACACTGAAGCTTTCTTT.

The V call is TRBV10-3, the J call TRBJ1-1; D not resolved. Trimming shortened V by 8 bases and J by 1 base, and 11 bases separated the two germline ends. The CDR3 runs 13 residues. Germline V lookup: CDR1 ENHRY, CDR2 SYGVKD. CDR3 loop: CAIRRASNTEAFF. The DNA of the CDR3 is TGTGCCATCCGGAGGGCCTCGAACACTGAAGCTTTCTTT.

The chain has TRBV2 and TRBJ1-6, with 9 bases lining up with TRBD1. V lost 5 bases and J lost 11; bases outside the gene matches: 16. CDR3 length equals 17 residues. Germline V gives CDR1 SNHLY, CDR2 FYNNEI. CDR3 residues: CASSTYGTGTFRAPLHF. In DNA form, the CDR3 reads TGTGCCAGCAGTACCTACGGGACAGGGACTTTTCGGGCACCCCTCCACTTT.

The rearrangement links TRBV29-1 to TRBJ1-2, with D possibly being TRBD1 (6 bases). Germline V gene sequence: CDR1 SQVTM, CDR2 ANQGSEA. Trimming took 5 bases from V and 5 from J, leaving 12 bases between them. The CDR3 is 12 amino acids. CDR3 DNA sequence: TGCAGCGTTCCCACAGGGCCTTATGGCTACACCTTC. This codes for CSVPTGPYGYTF.

The chain uses TRBV19 and TRBJ2-3; D is undetermined. Germline V lookup: CDR1 LNHDA, CDR2 SQIVND (reference sequence). V was cut by 3 bases and J by 6 bases, with 7 bases left in between. CDR3 length: 12 residues. CDR3: CASSIVSDTQYF. In DNA, the CDR3 is TGTGCCAGTAGTATTGTTAGCGATACGCAGTATTTT.

Worth noting for this clone: Other DNA sequences in this specimen translate into the identical CDR3. The chain carries TRBV5-1 and TRBJ1-1, with D possibly matching TRBD1 (5 bases). This CDR3 has 13 residues. V was pared by 1 base and J by 4 bases, with 8 bases between. Germline loops: CDR1 SGHRS, CDR2 YFSETQ. CDR3 sequence: CASSLRGGTEAFF. In nucleotides, the CDR3 is TGCGCCAGCAGCTTGCGGGGGGGCACTGAAGCTTTCTTT. The full variable domain, its missing parts supplied by reference TRBV5-1 and TRBJ1-1, is KAGVTQTPRYLIKTRGQQVTLSCSPISGHRSVSWYQQTPGQGLQFLFEYFSETQRNKGNFPGRFSGRQFSNSRSEMNVSTLELGDSALYLCASSLRGGTEAFFGQGTRLTVV.

This clone was seen a few times. The chain is built from TRBV4-1 and TRBJ1-4; unclear D gene. CDR3 length: 16 residues. Germline values: CDR1 MGHRA, CDR2 YSYEKL. V lost 1 base to trimming and J lost 2 bases, with 11 bases between them. This CDR3 reads CASSQVSWTTNEKLFF. The CDR3 DNA sequence: TGCGCCAGCAGCCAAGTGTCGTGGACTACTAATGAAAAACTGTTTTTT.

This chain joins TRBV4-3 and TRBJ2-7, with 7 bases identical to TRBD1. Trimming removed 0 bases from V and 5 bases from J; junction bases left unmatched: 10. The germline gives CDR1 LGHNA, CDR2 YSLEER. The CDR3 consists of 16 residues. CDR3 DNA sequence: TGCGCCAGCAGCCAAGAAGGGGTCCGACAGGGCGACGAGCAGTACTTC. The encoded protein is CASSQEGVRQGDEQYF.

J is TRBJ2-5 and V is TRBV7-8, with TRBD1 matching 8 bases. This CDR3 has 15 amino acids. Germline V gene data show CDR1 as SGHVS and CDR2 as FQNEAQ. Trimming cost V 4 bases and J 1 base; bases outside gene matches: 5. This CDR3 reads CASSSGGTGQETQYF. The CDR3, as DNA: TGTGCCAGCAGCTCAGGGGGGACAGGCCAAGAGACCCAGTACTTC.

The rearrangement links TRBV6-5 to TRBJ2-7; D is perhaps TRBD2 (6 bases). The CDR3 runs to 11 residues. V was clipped by 7 bases and J by 7 bases, with 11 bases between them. From germline, CDR1 is MNHEY and CDR2 SVGAGI. The CDR3 protein is CASKGLREQYF. In nucleotides, the CDR3 is TGTGCCAGCAAAGGACTACGAGAGCAGTACTTC.

The chain is built from TRBV9 and TRBJ2-3; the match to TRBD2 covers 12 bases. Trimming took 4 bases from V and 4 from J; bases not matched to a gene: 7. Germline V gives CDR1 SGDLS, CDR2 YYNGEE. CDR3 length: 16 residues. CDR3 amino acids: CASSLQTSGGADTQYF. The CDR3 DNA reads TGTGCCAGCAGCCTTCAGACTAGCGGGGGCGCAGATACGCAGTATTTT.